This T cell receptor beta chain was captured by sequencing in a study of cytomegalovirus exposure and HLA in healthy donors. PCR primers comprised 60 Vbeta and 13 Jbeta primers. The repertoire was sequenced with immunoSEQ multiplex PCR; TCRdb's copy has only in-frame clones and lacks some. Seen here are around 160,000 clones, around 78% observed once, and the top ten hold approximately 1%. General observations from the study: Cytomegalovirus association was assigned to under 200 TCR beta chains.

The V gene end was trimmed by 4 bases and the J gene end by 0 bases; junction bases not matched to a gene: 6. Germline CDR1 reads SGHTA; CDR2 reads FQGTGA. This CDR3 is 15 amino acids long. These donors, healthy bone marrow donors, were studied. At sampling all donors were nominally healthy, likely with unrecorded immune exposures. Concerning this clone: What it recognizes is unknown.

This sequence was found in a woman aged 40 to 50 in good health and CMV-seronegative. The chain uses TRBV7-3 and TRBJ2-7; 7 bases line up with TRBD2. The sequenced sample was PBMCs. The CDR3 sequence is CASSSQPGGSYEQYF. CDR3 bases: TGTGCCAGCAGCTCCCAGCCGGGGGGCTCCTACGAGCAGTACTTC.